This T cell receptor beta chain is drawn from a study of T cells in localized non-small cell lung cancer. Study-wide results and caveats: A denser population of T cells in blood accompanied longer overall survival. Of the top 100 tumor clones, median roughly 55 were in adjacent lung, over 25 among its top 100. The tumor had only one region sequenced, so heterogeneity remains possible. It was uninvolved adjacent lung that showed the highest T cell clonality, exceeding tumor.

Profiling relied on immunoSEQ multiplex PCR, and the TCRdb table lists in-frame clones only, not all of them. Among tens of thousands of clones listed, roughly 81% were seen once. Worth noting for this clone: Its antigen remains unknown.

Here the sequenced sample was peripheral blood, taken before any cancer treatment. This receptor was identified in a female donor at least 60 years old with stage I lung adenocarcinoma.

In nucleotides, the CDR3 is TGTGCCAGCAACGCAGGGGGAAATCAGCCCCAGCATTTT. It is translated as CASNAGGNQPQHF. The chain links TRBV19 to TRBJ1-5; TRBD1 agrees at 7 bases. This CDR3 has 13 residues. Germline loops: CDR1 LNHDA, CDR2 SQIVND (reference sequence). Trimming cost V 9 bases and J 4 bases; bases outside gene matches: 6.